This record covers a single T cell receptor beta chain. The length of the CDR3 is 16 residues. Germline V lookup: CDR1 LGHNA, CDR2 YNFKEQ. The junction had 9 bases not matched to a gene; V was cut back by 0 bases and J by 4 bases. The data derive from a study of blood T cell repertoires in COVID-19. Clones were sequenced by immunoSEQ multiplex PCR, and TCRdb holds only the in-frame ones, with some missing. The sample shows around 300,000 clones, under 90% of them seen only once. The rearrangement links TRBV4-2 to TRBJ2-7; 7 bases are a match to TRBD1. The specimen was PBMCs or T cells enriched from blood (not recorded which). This clonotype originated in a woman aged 30 to 39 who had recovered from COVID-19. The CDR3 is CASSQDLGTVGYEQYF. In DNA, the CDR3 is TGTGCCAGCAGCCAAGATTTAGGGACAGTGGGGTACGAGCAGTACTTC.